This T cell receptor (beta chain) was identified in a study of cytomegalovirus exposure and HLA in healthy donors. Study-level findings and limits: The classifier, whose performance was assessed in both the original and validation cohorts, reportedly diagnosed cytomegalovirus status with high specificity and sensitivity.

In the case of this clone: Its antigen is unidentified.

The PCR was carried out with 60 Vbeta primers and 13 Jbeta primers. Per the study methods: An analysis that came later counted tens of millions of unique TCR beta chains, approximately 10 million shared. Sequenced by immunoSEQ multiplex PCR; TCRdb stores in-frame clones only, minus some. V and J calls and clone size follow that table, whereas D and trimming were derived from the DNA. The sample records about 140,000 clones, about 61% being singletons. The CDR3 runs 12 residues. Between the trimmed V and J ends, which lost 6 bases and 4 bases, there was a span of 7 bases. Per the germline V gene, CDR1 is MNHNY and CDR2 is SVGAGI (reference sequence).

This TCR was recovered from a male donor in good health and CMV-seronegative. The specimen sequenced was PBMCs. V and J are TRBV6-6 and TRBJ2-1; D might be TRBD2 (5 bases). As DNA, the CDR3 is TGTGCCAGCAGGGGAGTTTACAATGAGCAGTTCTTC. Translating it yields CASRGVYNEQFF.